The clone carrying this T cell receptor beta chain appeared a few times. This entry belongs to a study of T cells after yellow fever vaccination. Study information: For low cell numbers, libraries were made with SMART-Seq v4 Ultra Low Input.

The CDR3 contains 16 residues. Germline-derived CDR1 and CDR2 are LGHNA and YNFKEQ. The trim removed 1 base at V and 8 bases at J, leaving 6 bases unmatched. TCRdb re-derived calls from the 5' RACE reads in MiXCR, one entry per CDR3 protein. In the table there are approximately 550,000 distinct CDR3 sequences, roughly 12% of which are singletons. This TCR was recovered from a man younger than 40 who received the YFV17D yellow fever vaccine. The genes are TRBV4-2 and TRBJ2-1; 12 bases agree with TRBD2. Sequenced material: PBMCs, taken on the day of the yellow fever booster vaccination. The CDR3 nucleotides read TGTGCCAGCAGCCAAGTGCTGACTAGCGGGAGCGATGAGCAGTTCTTC. Translation: CASSQVLTSGSDEQFF.